The T cell receptor (beta chain) described here comes from a study of cytomegalovirus exposure and HLA in healthy donors. Amplification used 60 Vbeta primers and 13 Jbeta primers. TCRdb keeps only in-frame clones here, not all; method: immunoSEQ multiplex PCR. The sample carries around 150,000 clones, 65% to 85% recorded once. Study outcomes and limitations: Reports indicated that the classifier achieved high specificity and sensitivity in diagnosing cytomegalovirus status. Investigators reported 150 to 200 TCR beta chains as tied to cytomegalovirus. A later analysis revealed that TCR association rates differed between HLA loci, peaking at DRB1 and bottoming out at HLA-C.

This CDR3 has 14 amino acids. Germline loops: CDR1 SGHRS, CDR2 YFSETQ. Trimming removed 2 bases from V and 5 bases from J, with 13 bases in between. A word on this clone: What it binds is not known.

The clonotype comes from a woman between 40 and 55 years old in good health and CMV-seropositive. The gene calls are TRBV5-1 and TRBJ2-5, with a tentative D call TRBD2 (6 bases). Material for sequencing was PBMCs. The CDR3 protein is CASSFAGLSETQYF. Written as DNA, the CDR3 is TGCGCCAGCAGCTTCGCGGGACTCAGCGAGACCCAGTACTTC. Full variable domain (rest looked up from reference TRBV5-1 and TRBJ2-5): KAGVTQTPRYLIKTRGQQVTLSCSPISGHRSVSWYQQTPGQGLQFLFEYFSETQRNKGNFPGRFSGRQFSNSRSEMNVSTLELGDSALYLCASSFAGLSETQYFGPGTRLLVL.